This T cell receptor beta chain was sequenced for a study of blood T cell repertoires in COVID-19. Per the germline V gene, CDR1 is LNHDA and CDR2 is SQIVND (reference sequence). The ends were cut back, 5 bases at V and 5 bases at J, with 9 bases in the middle. This CDR3 spans 13 amino acids. Original processing notes: Nucleated cell number was recorded as an estimate derived from reference gene primer amplification. Sequencing was performed with immunoSEQ multiplex PCR; in TCRdb, only in-frame clones are kept and a portion is missing. The V and J calls and clone size are taken from that table; D and trimming were inferred from the DNA. The sample lists over 250,000 clones; 91% were seen once.

This clonotype originated in a person between 18 and 35 years old with COVID-19, enrolled during active disease. The sequenced sample was peripheral blood. The genes are TRBV19 and TRBJ1-4; D not resolved. The CDR3 nucleotides are TGTGCCAGTAGTGCGGGCCCGAATGAAAAACTGTTTTTT. Amino acids: CASSAGPNEKLFF.